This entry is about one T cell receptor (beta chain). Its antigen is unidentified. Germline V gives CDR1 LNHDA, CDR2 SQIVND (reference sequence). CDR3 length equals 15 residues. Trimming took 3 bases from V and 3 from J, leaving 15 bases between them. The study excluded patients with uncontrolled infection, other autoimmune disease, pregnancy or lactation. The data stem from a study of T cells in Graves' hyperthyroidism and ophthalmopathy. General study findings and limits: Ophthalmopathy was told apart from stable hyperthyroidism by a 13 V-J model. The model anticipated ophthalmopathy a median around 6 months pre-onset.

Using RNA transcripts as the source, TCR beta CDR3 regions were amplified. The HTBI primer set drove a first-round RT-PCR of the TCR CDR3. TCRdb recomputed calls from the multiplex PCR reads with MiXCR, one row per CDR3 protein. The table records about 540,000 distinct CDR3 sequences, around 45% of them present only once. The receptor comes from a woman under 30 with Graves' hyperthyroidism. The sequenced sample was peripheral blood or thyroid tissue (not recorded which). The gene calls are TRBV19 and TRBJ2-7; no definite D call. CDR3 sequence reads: CASSMGIGSYYEQYF. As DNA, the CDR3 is TGTGCCAGTAGTATGGGTATAGGGTCATACTACGAGCAGTACTTC.